This T cell receptor beta chain was observed in a study of blood T cells in healthy people across ages. Together with a sample-barcoded 5' primer, a J-beta primer mix was included in a second PCR lasting roughly 7 to 11 cycles. Per sample, CDR3-containing paired-end reads numbered at least 2.5 million. TCRdb independently ran MiXCR on the 5' RACE reads; one entry per CDR3 protein. The repertoire holds more than 700,000 distinct CDR3 sequences, roughly 50% seen once, with roughly 37% in the top ten. The sequence was collected from a man older than 75 in good health. Sequencing was done on a sample of blood.

CDR3 in amino acids: CASSALTELFF. The CDR3 nucleotides are TGTGCCAGCAGTGCGCTAACGGAACTGTTTTTT. The chain couples TRBV2 to TRBJ1-4; D is ambiguous. CDR1 and CDR2 from the germline V gene are SNHLY and FYNNEI. The CDR3 has 11 residues. Trimming cost V 4 bases and J 12 bases, with 9 bases left between them.